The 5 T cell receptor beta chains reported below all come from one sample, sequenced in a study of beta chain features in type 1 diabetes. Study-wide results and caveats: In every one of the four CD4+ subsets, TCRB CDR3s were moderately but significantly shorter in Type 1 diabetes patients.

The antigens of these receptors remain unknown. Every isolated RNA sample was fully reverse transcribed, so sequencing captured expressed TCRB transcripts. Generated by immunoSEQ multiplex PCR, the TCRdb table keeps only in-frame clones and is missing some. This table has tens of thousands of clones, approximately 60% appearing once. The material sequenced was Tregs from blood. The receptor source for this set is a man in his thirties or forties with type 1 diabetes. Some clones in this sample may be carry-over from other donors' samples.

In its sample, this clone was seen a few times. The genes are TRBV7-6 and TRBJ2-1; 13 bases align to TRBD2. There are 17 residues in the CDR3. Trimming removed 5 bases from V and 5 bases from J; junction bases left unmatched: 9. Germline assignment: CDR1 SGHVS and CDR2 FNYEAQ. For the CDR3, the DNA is TGTGCCAGCAGCCCACTAGCGGGGGGGCCGAAGAACAATGAGCAGTTCTTC. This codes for CASSPLAGGPKNNEQFF. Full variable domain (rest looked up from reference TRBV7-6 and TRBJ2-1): GAGVSQSPRYKVTKRGQDVALRCDPISGHVSLYWYRQALGQGPEFLTYFNYEAQQDKSGLPNDRFSAERPEGSISTLTIQRTEQRDSAMYRCASSPLAGGPKNNEQFFGPGTRLTVL.

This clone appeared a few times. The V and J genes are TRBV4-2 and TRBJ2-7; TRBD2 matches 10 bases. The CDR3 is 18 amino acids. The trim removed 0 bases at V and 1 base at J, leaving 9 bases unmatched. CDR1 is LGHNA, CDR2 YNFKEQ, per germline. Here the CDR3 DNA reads TGTGCCAGCAGCCAAGACCCCCCTACTAGCGGGACTTCCTACGAGCAGTACTTC. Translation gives CASSQDPPTSGTSYEQYF.

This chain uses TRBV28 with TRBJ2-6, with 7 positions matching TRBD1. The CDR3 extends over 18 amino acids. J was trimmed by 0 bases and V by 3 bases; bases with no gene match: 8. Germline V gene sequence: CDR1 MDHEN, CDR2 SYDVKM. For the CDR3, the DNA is TGTGCCAGCAGTTTCCACAGGGGACGGAGCTCTGGGGCCAACGTCCTGACTTTC. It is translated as CASSFHRGRSSGANVLTF.

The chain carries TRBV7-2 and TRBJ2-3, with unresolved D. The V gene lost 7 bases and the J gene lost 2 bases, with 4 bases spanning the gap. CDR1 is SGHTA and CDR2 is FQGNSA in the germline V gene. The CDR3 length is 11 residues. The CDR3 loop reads CASTFTDTQYF. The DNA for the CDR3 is TGTGCCAGCACGTTCACAGATACGCAGTATTTT.

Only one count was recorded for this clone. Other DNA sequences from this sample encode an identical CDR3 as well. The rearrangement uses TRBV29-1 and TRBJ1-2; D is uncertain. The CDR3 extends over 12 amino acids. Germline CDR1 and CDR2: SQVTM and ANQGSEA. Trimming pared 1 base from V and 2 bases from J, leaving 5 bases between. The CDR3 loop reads CSVEGRNYGYTF. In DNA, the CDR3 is TGCAGCGTTGAAGGTCGGAACTATGGCTACACCTTC. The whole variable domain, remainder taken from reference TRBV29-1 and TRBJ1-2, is SAVISQKPSRDICQRGTSLTIQCQVDSQVTMMFWYRQQPGQSLTLIATANQGSEATYESGFVIDKFPISRPNLTFSTLTVSNMSPEDSSIYLCSVEGRNYGYTFGSGTRLTVV.